This T cell receptor beta chain was documented in a study of T cell responses to AZD1222 COVID-19 vaccine. Study-wide results and limits: CD4 TCRs linked to vaccination spanned spike, dominating at 160-218 and 743-854. The donors showed a predominance of white British ancestry and of females, with possible underestimation of clonal diversity.

With respect to this clone: Its target is not known.

Germline V gives CDR1 SGDLS, CDR2 YYNGEE. This CDR3 spans 18 amino acids. The junction had 8 bases not matched to a gene; V was cut back by 6 bases and J by 0 bases. The table came from immunoSEQ multiplex PCR; TCRdb's copy has only in-frame clones and leaves some out. Among 120,000 to 150,000 clones, over 85% were seen once, and the ten largest hold approximately 6%. This TCR was recovered from an adult in good health. The sample in question was peripheral blood, obtained on day 0 of AZD1222 vaccination. V gene TRBV9 combines with J gene TRBJ2-1, with 14 bases identical to TRBD2. CDR3 bases: TGTGCCAGCAACCATCAGGGGACTAGCGGGAGCTCCTACAATGAGCAGTTCTTC. Translation: CASNHQGTSGSSYNEQFF.